This T cell receptor beta chain stems from a study of T-cell reconstitution after alpha-beta-depleted transplantation in children listed by TCRdb under 2016. Regarding the complete study: T-cell immune reconstitution after TCRalphabeta/CD19-depleted allogeneic hematopoietic cell transplantation in children was quantitatively tracked in the study by means of TCR repertoire profiling.

This clonotype was counted only a few times. This receptor's antigen is unknown. Per-base quality was not reported, and no clone a single base away is much larger than it. CDR1 SGHRS and CDR2 YFSETQ are derived from the germline V gene. V lost 4 bases and J lost 4 bases; the stretch between them is 11 bases long. The CDR3 contains 13 residues, cysteine and phenylalanine counted. Only the CDR3 region is kept as DNA, spanning 39 bases read in frame from base 1. Libraries were made using PCR. Instrument used: Illumina HiSeq 2500. TCR library preparation used molecular barcoding, with unique molecular identifiers applied to normalize quantification of the TCRbeta repertoire. In TCRdb, the public reads were trimmed at Q25 with fastp and aligned with MiXCR, with productive beta chains retained. Identical CDR3 proteins give one entry, which carries the most common genes and DNA. The sample table shows some 200,000 distinct CDR3 sequences, and around 9.6% are seen once. The ten largest account for over 5.5% of the sample.

The chain uses TRBV5-1 and TRBJ1-1; the best D guess is TRBD1, with 6 bases matching. The receptor was derived from a human donor who donated a stem cell graft to a child with acute lymphoblastic leukemia. The sequencing used PBMCs from the stem cell graft donor, collected from the stem cell graft. The CDR3 loop reads CASSEEGGTEAFF. The nucleotides read TGCGCCAGCAGCGAGGAAGGGGGCACTGAAGCTTTCTTT.